This passage covers 7 T cell receptor beta chains from one sample sequenced in a study of Graves' ophthalmopathy and Graves' hyperthyroidism. RNA transcripts provided the template for amplifying TCR beta CDR3 regions. First-round RT-PCR with HTBI primers preceded a second-round multiplex PCR. One entry per CDR3 protein results from TCRdb running MiXCR on the multiplex PCR reads. The sample includes fewer than 650,000 distinct CDR3 sequences, about 20% of them seen just once. Sample: peripheral blood. The receptors stem from a woman aged 18-29 years with stable Graves' hyperthyroidism. Some clones in this sample may be carry-over from other donors' samples.

This clonotype was seen a few times. The V and J genes are TRBV28 and TRBJ1-1; D unclear. The length of the CDR3 is 11 residues. The germline gives CDR1 MDHEN, CDR2 SYDVKM. V was clipped by 7 bases and J by 7 bases, with 10 bases between them. CDR3 amino acids: CASITAVEAFF. The CDR3 DNA is TGTGCCAGCATTACGGCCGTTGAAGCTTTCTTT.

The sample holds many counts of this clonotype. The V call is TRBV12-3 or TRBV12-4, the J call TRBJ1-1; 9 bases match TRBD1. Trimming took 2 bases from V and 4 from J; bases not matched to a gene: 5. The CDR3 runs to 15 residues. The CDR3, as DNA: TGTGCCAGCAGTTTATCGGGACAGGGTGGCACTGAAGCTTTCTTT. This sequence encodes CASSLSGQGGTEAFF.

This clonotype occurred many times. The chain has TRBV12-3 or TRBV12-4 and TRBJ2-2; D call uncertain. Trimming left V 6 bases short and J 5 bases short, with 10 bases between. CDR3 length: 13 amino acids. The CDR3 spells CASSPLLTGELFF. Here the CDR3 DNA reads TGTGCCAGCAGCCCCCTGTTGACCGGGGAGCTGTTTTTT.

The V and J genes are TRBV24-1 and TRBJ1-2; D is unclear. Trimming removed 3 bases at V and 5 bases at J, with 9 bases between. Germline V gene data show CDR1 as KGHDR and CDR2 as SFDVKD. This CDR3 is 13 amino acids long. CDR3 protein: CATSDRAAYGYTF. CDR3 bases: TGTGCCACCAGTGATAGAGCCGCTTATGGCTACACCTTC.

This clonotype occurred a few times. This chain uses TRBV6-5 with TRBJ2-5; D remains ambiguous. Trimming shortened V by 3 bases and J by 3 bases, and 11 bases separated the two germline ends. This CDR3 is built from 14 residues. The germline gives CDR1 MNHEY, CDR2 SVGAGI. CDR3 in DNA: TGTGCCAGCAGTTATCAAGTGTTTGAAGAGACCCAGTACTTC. It is translated as CASSYQVFEETQYF.

This rearrangement joins TRBV6-1 to TRBJ1-1; D is perhaps TRBD1 (6 bases). CDR1 is MNHNS, CDR2 SASEGT, per germline. The CDR3 is made up of 16 amino acids. Trimming left V 6 bases short and J 3 bases short, with 20 bases between. The CDR3 loop reads CASSHDRQGSYTEAFF. CDR3 DNA sequence: TGTGCCAGCAGCCACGACAGGCAAGGGTCCTACACTGAAGCTTTCTTT.

The chain carries TRBV7-9 and TRBJ2-5; TRBD2 is a possible D gene (6 bases). V lost 4 bases and J 4 bases, leaving 13 bases between the germline ends. The CDR3 spans 14 residues. Germline CDR1 SEHNR, CDR2 FQNEAQ (reference sequence). The CDR3 loop is CASSSAGTLETQYF. CDR3 bases: TGTGCCAGCAGCTCTGCCGGGACTCTAGAGACCCAGTACTTC.